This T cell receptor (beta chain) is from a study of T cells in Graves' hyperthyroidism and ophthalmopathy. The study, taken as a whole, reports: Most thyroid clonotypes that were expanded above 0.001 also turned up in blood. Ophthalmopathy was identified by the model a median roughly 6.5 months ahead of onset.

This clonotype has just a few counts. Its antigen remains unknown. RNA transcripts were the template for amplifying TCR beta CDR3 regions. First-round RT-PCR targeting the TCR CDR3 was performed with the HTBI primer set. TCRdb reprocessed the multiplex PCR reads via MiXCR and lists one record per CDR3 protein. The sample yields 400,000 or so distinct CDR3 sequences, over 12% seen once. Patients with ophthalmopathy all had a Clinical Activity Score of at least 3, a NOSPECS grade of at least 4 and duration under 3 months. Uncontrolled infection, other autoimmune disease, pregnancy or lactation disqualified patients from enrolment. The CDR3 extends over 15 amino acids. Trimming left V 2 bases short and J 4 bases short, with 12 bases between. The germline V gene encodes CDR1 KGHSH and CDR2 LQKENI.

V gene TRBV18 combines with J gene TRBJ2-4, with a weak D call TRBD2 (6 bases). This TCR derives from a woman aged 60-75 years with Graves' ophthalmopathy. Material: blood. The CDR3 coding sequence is TGTGCCAGCTCACCAGGGGGGATAGCTAAAAACATTCAGTACTTC. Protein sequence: CASSPGGIAKNIQYF.